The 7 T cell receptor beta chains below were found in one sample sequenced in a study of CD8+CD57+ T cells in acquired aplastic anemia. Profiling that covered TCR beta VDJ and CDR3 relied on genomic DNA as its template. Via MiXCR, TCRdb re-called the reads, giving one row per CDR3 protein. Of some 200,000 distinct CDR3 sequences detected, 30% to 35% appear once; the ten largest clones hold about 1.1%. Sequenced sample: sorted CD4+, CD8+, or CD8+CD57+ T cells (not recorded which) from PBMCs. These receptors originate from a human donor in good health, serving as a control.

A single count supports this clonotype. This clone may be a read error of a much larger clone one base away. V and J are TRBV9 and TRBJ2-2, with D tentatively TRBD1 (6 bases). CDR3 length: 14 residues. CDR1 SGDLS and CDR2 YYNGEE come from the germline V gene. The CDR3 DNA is TGTCCCAGCAGCGCACAGGGTTACACCGGGGAGCTGTTTTTT. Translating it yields CPSSAQGYTGELFF.

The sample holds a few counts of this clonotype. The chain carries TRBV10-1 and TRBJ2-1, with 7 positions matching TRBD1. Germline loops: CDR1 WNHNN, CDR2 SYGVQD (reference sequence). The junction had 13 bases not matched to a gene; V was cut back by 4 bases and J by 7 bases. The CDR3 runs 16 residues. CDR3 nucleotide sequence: TGCGCCAGCAGTGGGTCTCCAGGGGGAACGGGTAATGAGCAGTTCTTC. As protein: CASSGSPGGTGNEQFF.

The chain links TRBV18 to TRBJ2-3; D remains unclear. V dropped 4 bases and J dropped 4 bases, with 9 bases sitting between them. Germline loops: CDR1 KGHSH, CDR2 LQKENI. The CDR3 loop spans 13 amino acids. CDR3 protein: CASSRPVADTQYF. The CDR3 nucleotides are TGTGCCAGCTCACGGCCAGTCGCAGATACGCAGTATTTT. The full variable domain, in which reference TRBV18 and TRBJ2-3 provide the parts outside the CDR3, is NAGVMQNPRHLVRRRGQEARLRCSPMKGHSHVYWYRQLPEEGLKFMVYLQKENIIDESGMPKERFSAEFPKEGPSILRIQQVVRGDSAAYFCASSRPVADTQYFGPGTRLTVL.

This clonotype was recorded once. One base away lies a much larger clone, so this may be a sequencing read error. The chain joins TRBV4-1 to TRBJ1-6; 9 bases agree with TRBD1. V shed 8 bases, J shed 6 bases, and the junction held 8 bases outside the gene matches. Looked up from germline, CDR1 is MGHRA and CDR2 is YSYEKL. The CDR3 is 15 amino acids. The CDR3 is CASRATGGSNSPLHF. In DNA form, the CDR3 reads TGCGCCAGCCGCGCTACAGGGGGCTCTAATTCACCCCTCCACTTT.

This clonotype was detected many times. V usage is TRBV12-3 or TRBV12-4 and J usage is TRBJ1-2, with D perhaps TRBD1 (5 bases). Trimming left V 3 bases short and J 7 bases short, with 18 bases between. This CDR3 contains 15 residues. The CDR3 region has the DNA TGTGCCAGCAGTTTTCCCGGCGGGGGGAAGGTTGGCTACACCTTC. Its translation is CASSFPGGGKVGYTF.

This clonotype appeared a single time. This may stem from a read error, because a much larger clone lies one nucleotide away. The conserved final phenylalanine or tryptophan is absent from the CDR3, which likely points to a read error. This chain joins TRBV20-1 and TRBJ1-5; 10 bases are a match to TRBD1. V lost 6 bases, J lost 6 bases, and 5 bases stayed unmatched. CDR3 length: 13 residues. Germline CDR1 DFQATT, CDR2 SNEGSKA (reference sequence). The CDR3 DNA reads TGCAGTGCAGTCGGGACAGGGGTTCAGCCCCAGCATCTT. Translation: CSAVGTGVQPQHL.

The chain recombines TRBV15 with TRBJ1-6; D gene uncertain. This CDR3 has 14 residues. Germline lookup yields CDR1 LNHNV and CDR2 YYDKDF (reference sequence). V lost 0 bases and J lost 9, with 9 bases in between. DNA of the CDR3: TGTGCCACCAGCAGAGATGTAGATCCTTCACCCCTCCACTTT. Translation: CATSRDVDPSPLHF. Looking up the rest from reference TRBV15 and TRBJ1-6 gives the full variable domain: DAMVIQNPRYQVTQFGKPVTLSCSQTLNHNVMYWYQQKSSQAPKLLFHYYDKDFNNEADTPDNFQSRRPNTSFCFLDIRSPGLGDTAMYLCATSRDVDPSPLHFGNGTRLTVT.